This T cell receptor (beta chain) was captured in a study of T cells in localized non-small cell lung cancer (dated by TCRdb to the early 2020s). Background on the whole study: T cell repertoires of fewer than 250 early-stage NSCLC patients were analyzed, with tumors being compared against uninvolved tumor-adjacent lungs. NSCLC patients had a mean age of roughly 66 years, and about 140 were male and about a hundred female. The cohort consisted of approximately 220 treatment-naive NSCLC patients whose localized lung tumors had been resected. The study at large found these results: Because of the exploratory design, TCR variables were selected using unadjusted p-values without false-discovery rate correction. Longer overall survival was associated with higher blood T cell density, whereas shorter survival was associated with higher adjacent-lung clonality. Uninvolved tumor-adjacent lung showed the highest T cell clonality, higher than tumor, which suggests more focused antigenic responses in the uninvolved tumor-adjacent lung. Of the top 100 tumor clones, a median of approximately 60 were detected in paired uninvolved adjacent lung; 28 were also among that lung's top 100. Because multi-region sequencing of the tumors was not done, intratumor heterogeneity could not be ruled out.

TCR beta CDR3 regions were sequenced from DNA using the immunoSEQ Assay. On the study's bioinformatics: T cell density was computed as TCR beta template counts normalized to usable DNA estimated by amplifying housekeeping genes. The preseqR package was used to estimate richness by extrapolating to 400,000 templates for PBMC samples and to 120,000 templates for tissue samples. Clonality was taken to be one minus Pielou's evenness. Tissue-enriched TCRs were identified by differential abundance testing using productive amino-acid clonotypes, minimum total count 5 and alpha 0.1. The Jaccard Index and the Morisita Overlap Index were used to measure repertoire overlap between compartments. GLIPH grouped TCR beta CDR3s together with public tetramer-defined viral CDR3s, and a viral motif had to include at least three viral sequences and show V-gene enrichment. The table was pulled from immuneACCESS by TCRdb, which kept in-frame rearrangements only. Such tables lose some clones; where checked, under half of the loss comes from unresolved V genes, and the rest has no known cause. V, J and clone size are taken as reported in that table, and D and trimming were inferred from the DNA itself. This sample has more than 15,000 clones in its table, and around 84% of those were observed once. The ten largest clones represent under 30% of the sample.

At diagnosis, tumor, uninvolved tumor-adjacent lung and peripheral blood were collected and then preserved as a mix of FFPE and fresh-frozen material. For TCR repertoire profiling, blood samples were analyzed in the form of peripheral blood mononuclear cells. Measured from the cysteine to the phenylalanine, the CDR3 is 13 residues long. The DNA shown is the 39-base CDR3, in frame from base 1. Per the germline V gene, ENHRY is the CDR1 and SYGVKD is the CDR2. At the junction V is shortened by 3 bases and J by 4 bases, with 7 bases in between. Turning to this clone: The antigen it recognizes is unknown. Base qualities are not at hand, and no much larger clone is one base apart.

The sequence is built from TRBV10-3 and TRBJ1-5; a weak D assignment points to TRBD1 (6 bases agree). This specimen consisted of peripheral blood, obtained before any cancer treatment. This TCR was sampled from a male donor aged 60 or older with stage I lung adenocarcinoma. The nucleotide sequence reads TGTGCCATCAGTGAAGGGGGAAATCAGCCCCAGCATTTT. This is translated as CAISEGGNQPQHF.